This entry lists 32 T cell receptor beta chains sequenced from one sample in a study of blood T cell repertoires in COVID-19 (TCRdb year 2020). The library was obtained by the immunoSEQ multiplex PCR assay. TCRdb carries this immuneACCESS record with in-frame sequences only. Its versions omit some clonotypes, under half of them owing to an unresolved V gene in the studies checked, with the rest unexplained. In this sample the table shows about 140,000 clones, approximately 79% of which occur a single time. 3% to 4.5% of the sample is in the top ten clones. Source material: peripheral blood. Every receptor here comes from a man aged 55 to 70 with acute or convalescent COVID-19.

This clone appeared once. The chain recombines TRBV3-1 (or the pseudogene TRBV3-2) with TRBJ2-5; D unclear. Germline V CDR1 and CDR2: LGHDT, YNNKEL (reference sequence). Trimming left V 0 bases short and J 3 bases short, with 11 bases between. The CDR3 totals 15 residues. The CDR3 region is CASSQDAQTKETQYF. As DNA, the CDR3 is TGTGCCAGCAGCCAAGACGCACAGACCAAAGAGACCCAGTACTTC.

V and J are TRBV7-9 and TRBJ2-5, with 7 bases that match TRBD1. The trim removed 4 bases at V and 5 bases at J, leaving 4 bases unmatched. The germline V gene has CDR1 SEHNR and CDR2 FQNEAQ (reference sequence). The CDR3 length is 13 residues. This chain's CDR3 is CASSYGTAETQYF. The CDR3, as DNA: TGTGCCAGCAGCTATGGGACAGCCGAGACCCAGTACTTC.

The gene calls are TRBV7-2 and TRBJ1-1, with TRBD1 matching over 9 bases. Germline V CDR1 and CDR2: SGHTA, FQGNSA. CDR3 length: 12 residues. Germline trimming cut 5 bases from V and 11 bases from J; bases unmatched to any gene: 6. In nucleotides, the CDR3 is TGTGCCAGCAGCCTGTACAGGGGGCCGGCTTTCTTT. Translating gives CASSLYRGPAFF.

The CDR3 loop is CASSRGTGLGQPQHF. Written as DNA, the CDR3 is TGTGCCAGCAGCCGTGGGACAGGTTTAGGCCAGCCCCAGCATTTT. V and J are TRBV7-6 and TRBJ1-5; 8 positions agree with TRBD1. The trim removed 5 bases at V and 7 bases at J, leaving 10 bases unmatched. Germline CDR1 and CDR2: SGHVS and FNYEAQ. The CDR3 loop spans 15 amino acids.

This clone was detected only once. The V and J genes are TRBV25-1 and TRBJ1-2, with D unresolved. V dropped 2 bases and J dropped 4 bases, with 8 bases sitting between them. The CDR3 sequence is 13 residues long. The germline V gene encodes CDR1 MGHDK and CDR2 SYGVNS. CDR3 sequence (DNA): TGTGCCAGCAGTGAACAGTACAGCTATGGCTACACCTTC. Translated, it gives CASSEQYSYGYTF.

V usage is TRBV5-4 and J usage is TRBJ1-1; 7 positions match TRBD1. The germline V gene encodes CDR1 SGHNT and CDR2 YYREEE (reference sequence). The CDR3 loop spans 16 amino acids. Trimming cost V 2 bases and J 0 bases; bases outside gene matches: 7. CDR3 residues: CASSFSGQALNTEAFF. DNA for the CDR3: TGTGCCAGCAGCTTCAGCGGACAGGCCTTGAACACTGAAGCTTTCTTT.

The CDR3 coding sequence is TGTGCCAGCGGGACCGTCCAGGGAGGCGATACGCAGTATTTT. It encodes CASGTVQGGDTQYF. The rearrangement links TRBV5-4 to TRBJ2-3; TRBD2 is a possible D gene (6 bases). The V and J ends lost 7 bases and 6 bases respectively, with 18 bases between them. CDR3 length: 14 residues. Germline lookup yields CDR1 SGHNT and CDR2 YYREEE (reference sequence).

The genes are TRBV4-1 and TRBJ1-3; unclear D gene. Trimming took off 4 bases at V and 7 bases at J, with 8 bases between the two ends. Germline V gene sequence: CDR1 MGHRA, CDR2 YSYEKL. This CDR3 is built from 12 residues. CDR3: CASSPEGNTIYF. DNA of the CDR3: TGCGCCAGCAGCCCGGAGGGCAACACCATATATTTT.

The chain links TRBV5-4 to TRBJ1-1; D is unresolved. V was clipped by 4 bases and J by 3 bases, with 13 bases between them. CDR3 length: 14 residues. The germline V gene encodes CDR1 SGHNT and CDR2 YYREEE (reference sequence). The CDR3 reads CASSLPGEDTEAFF. CDR3 bases: TGTGCCAGCAGCCTCCCGGGAGAGGACACTGAAGCTTTCTTT.

V and J are TRBV7-9 and TRBJ2-3; D perhaps matches TRBD2 (5 bases). The CDR3 has 14 residues. Trimming pared 6 bases from V and 4 bases from J, leaving 14 bases between. Germline V gene sequence: CDR1 SEHNR, CDR2 FQNEAQ (reference sequence). The CDR3 protein is CASRAPGSPDTQYF. The CDR3 DNA follows: TGTGCCAGCAGGGCCCCGGGGTCCCCAGATACGCAGTATTTT. Drawing the rest from reference TRBV7-9 and TRBJ2-3, the complete variable domain is DTGVSQNPRHKITKRGQNVTFRCDPISEHNRLYWYRQTLGQGPEFLTYFQNEAQLEKSRLLSDRFSAERPKGSFSTLEIQRTEQGDSAMYLCASRAPGSPDTQYFGPGTRLTVL.

This clone was found a few times. The chain has TRBV27 and TRBJ2-7; 10 nucleotides line up with TRBD1. The V segment lost 2 bases and the J segment 4 bases; nucleotides outside the gene matches: 5. Germline CDR1 reads MNHEY; CDR2 reads SMNVEV (reference sequence). The CDR3 extends over 15 amino acids. The CDR3: CASSLRGTGEYEQYF. The CDR3 DNA reads TGTGCCAGCAGTTTAAGGGGGACAGGGGAGTACGAGCAGTACTTC.

This chain joins TRBV28 and TRBJ1-3; the match to TRBD1 covers 10 bases. The CDR3 is 14 amino acids. CDR1 and CDR2 from the germline V gene are MDHEN and SYDVKM. The J segment lost 6 bases and the V segment lost 6 bases, leaving 5 bases of the junction unmatched. CDR3 sequence (DNA): TGTGCCAGCAGGCCGACAGGGGGCGAAAACACCATATATTTT. Amino acids: CASRPTGGENTIYF.

The chain has TRBV5-1 and TRBJ1-5; D is ambiguous. CDR3 length: 14 amino acids. The ends were cut back, 4 bases at V and 1 base at J, with 9 bases in the middle. CDR1 and CDR2 (germline): SGHRS, YFSETQ. CDR3 coding DNA: TGCGCCAGCAGCCCCTCTTCGAGCAATCAGCCCCAGCATTTT. This sequence encodes CASSPSSSNQPQHF.

Of note for this clone: Additional DNA sequences in this sample encode the identical CDR3. The rearrangement uses TRBV19 and TRBJ1-1, with no clear D. The CDR3 length is 14 residues. Trimming took off 5 bases at V and 0 bases at J, with 10 bases between the two ends. Germline V gene sequence: CDR1 LNHDA, CDR2 SQIVND (reference sequence). In nucleotides, the CDR3 is TGTGCCAGTAGTCGTAGGGAGATGAACACTGAAGCTTTCTTT. This encodes CASSRREMNTEAFF.

The gene calls are TRBV28 and TRBJ2-5; unclear D gene. The CDR3 runs 11 residues. Between the trimmed V and J ends, which lost 5 bases and 7 bases, there was a span of 8 bases. Germline V gives CDR1 MDHEN, CDR2 SYDVKM. CDR3 in DNA: TGTGCCAGCAGTCCCCGCGGGACCCAGTACTTC. This translates into CASSPRGTQYF.

This chain links TRBV30 with TRBJ1-5; the D is unclear. Looked up from germline, CDR1 is GTSNPN and CDR2 is SVGIG (reference sequence). V was pared by 2 bases and J by 9 bases, with 8 bases between. This CDR3 spans 11 amino acids. This chain's CDR3 is CAWSSGGPQHF. The CDR3 DNA is TGTGCCTGGAGTAGCGGCGGGCCCCAGCATTTT.

Here the CDR3 DNA reads TGTGCCAGCAGCCAAGACAGACCGAACACCGGGGAGCTGTTTTTT. Its translation: CASSQDRPNTGELFF. The V call is TRBV7-2, the J call TRBJ2-2, with D tentatively TRBD1 (5 bases). The CDR3 length is 15 residues. Deletions cut 5 bases from V and 0 bases from J, with 10 bases between. Looked up from germline, CDR1 is SGHTA and CDR2 is FQGNSA.

This clone was counted between two and nine times. The CDR3, as DNA: TGTGCCAGCAGCTTGGACAGTAAGAGCTCTGGAAACACCATATATTTT. It codes for CASSLDSKSSGNTIYF. The chain uses TRBV5-4 and TRBJ1-3; D not resolved. This CDR3 spans 16 amino acids. Germline CDR1 SGHNT, CDR2 YYREEE (reference sequence). Trimming removed 0 bases from V and 0 bases from J, with 10 bases in between. Drawing the rest from reference TRBV5-4 and TRBJ1-3, the complete variable domain is ETGVTQSPTHLIKTRGQQVTLRCSSQSGHNTVSWYQQALGQGPQFIFQYYREEENGRGNFPPRFSGLQFPNYSSELNVNALELDDSALYLCASSLDSKSSGNTIYFGEGSWLTVV.

V gene TRBV28 combines with J gene TRBJ1-3, with no clear D. CDR1 is MDHEN, CDR2 SYDVKM, per germline. Trimming shortened V by 5 bases and J by 11 bases, and 13 bases separated the two germline ends. CDR3 size: 12 residues. As DNA, the CDR3 is TGTGCCAGCAGTGGTCTCCAACTGGCCATATATTTT. It codes for CASSGLQLAIYF. Drawing the rest from reference TRBV28 and TRBJ1-3, the complete variable domain is DVKVTQSSRYLVKRTGEKVFLECVQDMDHENMFWYRQDPGLGLRLIYFSYDVKMKEKGDIPEGYSVSREKKERFSLILESASTNQTSMYLCASSGLQLAIYFGEGSWLTVV.

This clone has just one count. J is TRBJ2-7 and V is TRBV2; no clear D gene. This CDR3 is 12 amino acids long. Trimming stripped 5 bases from V and 5 bases from J, with 10 bases between. CDR1 SNHLY and CDR2 FYNNEI come from the germline V gene. The CDR3 nucleotides are TGTGCCAGCAGTATAGAGTATAACGAGCAGTACTTC. Residues: CASSIEYNEQYF.

The chain is built from TRBV18 and TRBJ1-2; tentative D call: TRBD1 (6 bases). Trimming removed 2 bases at V and 8 bases at J, with 18 bases between. The CDR3 has 15 amino acids. The germline V gene encodes CDR1 KGHSH and CDR2 LQKENI. The CDR3 region is CASSPLEAGAGGYTF. The CDR3 region has the DNA TGTGCCAGCTCACCATTGGAAGCAGGGGCTGGCGGCTACACCTTC.

J is TRBJ2-7 and V is TRBV3-1 (or the pseudogene TRBV3-2); TRBD2 matches 8 bases. CDR1 is LGHDT and CDR2 is YNNKEL in the germline V gene (reference sequence). The CDR3 covers 14 residues. J gave up 12 bases and V 1 base, and 11 bases lay outside the gene matches. Here the CDR3 DNA reads TGTGCCAGCAGCCAAGGAGTCCCAGCGGGAGTTACGTACTTC. It codes for CASSQGVPAGVTYF.

The V and J genes are TRBV19 and TRBJ1-1; 11 nucleotides line up with TRBD1. Germline assignment: CDR1 LNHDA and CDR2 SQIVND (reference sequence). The CDR3 consists of 16 residues. V was clipped by 4 bases and J by 5 bases; unmatched bases: 9. The chain's CDR3 is CASSTRTGGLGTEAFF. The CDR3 region has the DNA TGTGCCAGTAGTACCCGGACAGGGGGCTTGGGGACTGAAGCTTTCTTT.

The chain uses TRBV7-3 and TRBJ1-1, with 9 bases that match TRBD1. The V and J ends lost 6 bases and 1 base, in that order; junction bases with no gene match: 3. The CDR3 loop spans 14 amino acids. The V gene's germline CDR1 is SGHTA and CDR2 FQGTGA. CDR3 in amino acids: CASRGGQGNTEAFF. CDR3 DNA sequence: TGTGCCAGCAGGGGGGGACAGGGGAACACTGAAGCTTTCTTT.

The rearrangement joins TRBV6-5 to TRBJ1-2, with no clear D. This CDR3 has 13 residues. V was pared by 8 bases and J by 6 bases, with 16 bases between. In germline, CDR1 is MNHEY, CDR2 SVGAGI. Here the CDR3 DNA reads TGTGCCAGCTCCGCCCTAGCTGGGCATGGCTACACCTTC. Translating gives CASSALAGHGYTF.

This chain links TRBV7-2 with TRBJ2-7, with 8 bases fitting TRBD2. CDR1 and CDR2 from the germline V gene are SGHTA and FQGNSA. V was pared by 4 bases and J by 7 bases, with 9 bases of the junction left unmatched. This CDR3 has 14 residues. The CDR3 DNA reads TGTGCCAGCAGCTACAGCGGGAGAGGGGCGGAGCAGTACTTC. It yields the protein CASSYSGRGAEQYF.

The chain joins TRBV30 to TRBJ1-5; TRBD1 aligns across 9 bases. With V trimmed by 2 bases and J by 7 bases, 9 bases remained unmatched. This CDR3 contains 15 residues. Germline V gene sequence: CDR1 GTSNPN, CDR2 SVGIG (reference sequence). The CDR3 loop is CAWSSGQGGGQPQHF. The DNA for the CDR3 is TGTGCCTGGAGTTCGGGACAGGGCGGTGGGCAGCCCCAGCATTTT. The variable domain in full, with the rest retrieved from reference TRBV30 and TRBJ1-5, is SQTIHQWPATLVQPVGSPLSLECTVEGTSNPNLYWYRQAAGRGLQLLFYSVGIGQISSEVPQNLSASRPQDRQFILSSKKLLLSDSGFYLCAWSSGQGGGQPQHFGDGTRLSIL.

The chain joins TRBV11-3 to TRBJ2-3; tentatively, D is TRBD1 (7 bases). V lost 4 bases and J lost 4, with 15 bases in between. This CDR3 spans 15 amino acids. Germline CDR1 is SGHNT and CDR2 is YENEEA. The DNA for the CDR3 is TGTGCCAGCAGCTCCAGACAGGGAGGAGCAGATACGCAGTATTTT. It encodes CASSSRQGGADTQYF.

The CDR3 DNA reads as TGTGCCAGCAGGCAAACTCGACAGGGGGAGCTGTTTTTT. Amino acid sequence: CASRQTRQGELFF. The chain recombines TRBV11-1 with TRBJ2-2; tentative D call: TRBD1 (5 bases). CDR3 size: 13 residues. The ends were cut back, 6 bases at V and 8 bases at J, with 13 bases in the middle. Germline V gives CDR1 SGHAT, CDR2 FQDESV (reference sequence).

V usage is TRBV3-1 (or the pseudogene TRBV3-2) and J usage is TRBJ2-3, with 8 positions matching TRBD2. The ends lost 4 bases at V and 1 base at J; junction bases unmatched: 4. CDR3 length equals 15 residues. CDR1 is LGHDT, CDR2 YNNKEL, per germline (reference sequence). Written as DNA, the CDR3 is TGTGCCAGCAGCCTGGGACTAGGTGGCACAGATACGCAGTATTTT. Translating it yields CASSLGLGGTDTQYF.

This clone was seen a handful of times. The rearrangement links TRBV6-2 or TRBV6-3 to TRBJ2-5; unclear D gene. V lost 6 bases and J 7 bases, leaving 9 bases between the germline ends. The CDR3 runs 11 residues. CDR1 and CDR2 (germline): MNHEY, SVGEGT. The CDR3 reads CASSSAPTQYF. The DNA for the CDR3 is TGTGCCAGCAGCAGCGCGCCGACCCAGTACTTC.

This clone was seen a single time. This chain links TRBV7-2 with TRBJ1-1; D unresolved. V was cut by 3 bases and J by 4 bases, with 12 bases left in between. Germline loops: CDR1 SGHTA, CDR2 FQGNSA. This CDR3 contains 14 residues. Here the CDR3 reads CASSFPYTGTEAFF. The CDR3 DNA reads TGTGCCAGCAGCTTCCCGTATACGGGCACTGAAGCTTTCTTT.